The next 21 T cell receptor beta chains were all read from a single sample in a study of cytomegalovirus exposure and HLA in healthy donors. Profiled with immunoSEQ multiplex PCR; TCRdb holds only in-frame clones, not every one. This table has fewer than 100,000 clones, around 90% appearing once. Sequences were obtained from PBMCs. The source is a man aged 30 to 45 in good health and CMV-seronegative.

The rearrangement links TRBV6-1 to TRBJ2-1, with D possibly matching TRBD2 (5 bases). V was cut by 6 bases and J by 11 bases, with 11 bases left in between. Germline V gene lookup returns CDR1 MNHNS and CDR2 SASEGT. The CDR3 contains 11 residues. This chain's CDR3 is CASSDPGKQFF. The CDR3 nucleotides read TGTGCCAGCAGCGATCCGGGGAAGCAGTTCTTC.

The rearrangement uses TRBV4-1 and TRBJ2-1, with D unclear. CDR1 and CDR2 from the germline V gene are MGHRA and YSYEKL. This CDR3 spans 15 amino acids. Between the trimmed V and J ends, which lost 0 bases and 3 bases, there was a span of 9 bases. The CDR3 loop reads CASSQDPTNYNEQFF. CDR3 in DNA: TGCGCCAGCAGCCAAGATCCAACTAACTACAATGAGCAGTTCTTC.

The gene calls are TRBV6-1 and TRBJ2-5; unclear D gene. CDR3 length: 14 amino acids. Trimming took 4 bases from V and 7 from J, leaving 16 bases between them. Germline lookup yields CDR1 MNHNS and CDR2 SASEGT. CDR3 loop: CASSVNLGGGTQYF. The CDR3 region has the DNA TGTGCCAGCAGTGTAAACCTTGGTGGCGGGACCCAGTACTTC.

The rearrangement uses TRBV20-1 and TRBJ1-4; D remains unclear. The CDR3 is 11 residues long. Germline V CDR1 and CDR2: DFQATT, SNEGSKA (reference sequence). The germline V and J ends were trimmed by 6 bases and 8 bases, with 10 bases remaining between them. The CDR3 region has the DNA TGCAGTGCCACCTTGAGGGAAAAACTGTTTTTT. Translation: CSATLREKLFF.

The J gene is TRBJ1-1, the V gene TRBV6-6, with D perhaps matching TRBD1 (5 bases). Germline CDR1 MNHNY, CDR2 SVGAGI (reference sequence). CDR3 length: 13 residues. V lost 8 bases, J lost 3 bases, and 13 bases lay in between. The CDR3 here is CASRGDADTEAFF. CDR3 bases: TGTGCCAGCCGGGGGGATGCGGACACTGAAGCTTTCTTT.

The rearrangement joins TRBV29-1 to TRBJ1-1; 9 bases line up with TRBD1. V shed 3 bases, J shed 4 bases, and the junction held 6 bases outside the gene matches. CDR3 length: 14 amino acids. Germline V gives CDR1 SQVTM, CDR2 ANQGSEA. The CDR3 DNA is TGCAGCGTTGAGAGACAGGGGGAGGTCACTGAAGCTTTCTTT. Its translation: CSVERQGEVTEAFF.

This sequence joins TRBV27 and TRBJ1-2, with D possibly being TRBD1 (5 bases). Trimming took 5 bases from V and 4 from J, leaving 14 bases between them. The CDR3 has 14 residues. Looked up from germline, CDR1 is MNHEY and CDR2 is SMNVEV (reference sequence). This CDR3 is CASSQGGTGYGYTF. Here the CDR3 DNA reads TGTGCCAGCAGTCAGGGAGGTACGGGCTATGGCTACACCTTC.

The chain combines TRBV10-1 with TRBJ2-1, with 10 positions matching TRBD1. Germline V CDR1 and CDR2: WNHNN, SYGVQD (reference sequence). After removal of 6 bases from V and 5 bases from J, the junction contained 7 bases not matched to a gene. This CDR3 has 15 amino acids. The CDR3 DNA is TGCGCCAGCAGGTCCGGGACAGGGGTCCACAATGAGCAGTTCTTC. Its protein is CASRSGTGVHNEQFF.

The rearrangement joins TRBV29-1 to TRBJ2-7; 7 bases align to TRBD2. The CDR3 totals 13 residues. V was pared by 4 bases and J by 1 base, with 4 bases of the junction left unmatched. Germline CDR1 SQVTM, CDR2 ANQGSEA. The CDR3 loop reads CSVVAGDSYEQYF. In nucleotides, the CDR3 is TGCAGCGTTGTGGCGGGGGATTCCTACGAGCAGTACTTC.

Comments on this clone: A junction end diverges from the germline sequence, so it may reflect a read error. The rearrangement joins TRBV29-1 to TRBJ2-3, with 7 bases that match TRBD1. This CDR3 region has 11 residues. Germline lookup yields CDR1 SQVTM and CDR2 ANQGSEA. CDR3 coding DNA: TGCAGCCTTGACGGGACAGATGGGCAGTATTTT. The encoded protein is CSLDGTDGQYF.

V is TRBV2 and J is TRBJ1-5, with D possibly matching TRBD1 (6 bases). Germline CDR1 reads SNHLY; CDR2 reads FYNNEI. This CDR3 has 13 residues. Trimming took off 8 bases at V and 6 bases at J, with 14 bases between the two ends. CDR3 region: CASSARGLQPQHF. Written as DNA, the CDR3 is TGTGCCAGCTCCGCCAGGGGTCTTCAGCCCCAGCATTTT.

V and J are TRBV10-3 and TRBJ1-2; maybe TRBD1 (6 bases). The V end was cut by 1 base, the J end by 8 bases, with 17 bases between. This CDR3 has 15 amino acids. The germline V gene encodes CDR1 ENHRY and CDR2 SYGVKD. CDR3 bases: TGTGCCATCAGTGAGTTAAACCGGGACACAGGAGGCTACACCTTC. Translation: CAISELNRDTGGYTF.

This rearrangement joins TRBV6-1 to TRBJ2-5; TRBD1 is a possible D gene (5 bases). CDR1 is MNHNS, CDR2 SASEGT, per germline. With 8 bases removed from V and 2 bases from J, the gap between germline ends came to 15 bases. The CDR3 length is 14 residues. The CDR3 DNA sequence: TGTGCCAGCGCCGCCAGGGTAGGGCAAGAGACCCAGTACTTC. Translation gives CASAARVGQETQYF.

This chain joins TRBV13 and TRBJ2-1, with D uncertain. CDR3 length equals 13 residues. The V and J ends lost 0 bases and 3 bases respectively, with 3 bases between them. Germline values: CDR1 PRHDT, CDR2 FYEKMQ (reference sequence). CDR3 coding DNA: TGTGCCAGCAGCTTAGGCGGCTACAATGAGCAGTTCTTC. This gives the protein CASSLGGYNEQFF.

DNA of the CDR3: TGTGCCAGCAGAAAGACTGAGGGGGCTGGGGAAAAACTGTTTTTT. Translation gives CASRKTEGAGEKLFF. The V gene is TRBV9, the J gene TRBJ1-4; 7 bases match TRBD1. The trim removed 5 bases at V and 8 bases at J, leaving 12 bases unmatched. The germline gives CDR1 SGDLS, CDR2 YYNGEE. This CDR3 has 15 amino acids.

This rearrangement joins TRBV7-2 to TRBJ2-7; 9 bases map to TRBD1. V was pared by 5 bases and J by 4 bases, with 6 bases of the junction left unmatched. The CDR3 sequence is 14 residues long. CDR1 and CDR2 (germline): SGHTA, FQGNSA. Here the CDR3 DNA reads TGTGCCAGCAGCCAACCGGACAGGGGTTACGAGCAGTACTTC. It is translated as CASSQPDRGYEQYF.

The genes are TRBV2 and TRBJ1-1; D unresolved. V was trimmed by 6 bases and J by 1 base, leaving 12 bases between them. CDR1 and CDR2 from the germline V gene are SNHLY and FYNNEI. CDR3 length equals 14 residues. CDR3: CASRSGLWNTEAFF. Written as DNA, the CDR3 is TGTGCCAGCAGGTCAGGTTTATGGAACACTGAAGCTTTCTTT.

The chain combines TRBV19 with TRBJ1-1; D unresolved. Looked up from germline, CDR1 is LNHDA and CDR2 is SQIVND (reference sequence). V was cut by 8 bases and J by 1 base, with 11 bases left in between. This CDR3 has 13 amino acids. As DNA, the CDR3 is TGTGCCAGTTCCCTACAGAGGAACACTGAAGCTTTCTTT. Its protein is CASSLQRNTEAFF.

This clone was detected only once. The CDR3 is CASSLLSQAENTEAFF. The CDR3 nucleotides read TGTGCCAGCAGCTTACTAAGCCAGGCCGAGAACACTGAAGCTTTCTTT. This chain links TRBV7-9 with TRBJ1-1; no clear D. Trimming shortened V by 2 bases and J by 1 base, and 14 bases separated the two germline ends. This CDR3 is 16 amino acids long. CDR1 and CDR2 from the germline V gene are SEHNR and FQNEAQ (reference sequence). The full variable domain, with the rest looked up from reference TRBV7-9 and TRBJ1-1, is DTGVSQNPRHKITKRGQNVTFRCDPISEHNRLYWYRQTLGQGPEFLTYFQNEAQLEKSRLLSDRFSAERPKGSFSTLEIQRTEQGDSAMYLCASSLLSQAENTEAFFGQGTRLTVV.

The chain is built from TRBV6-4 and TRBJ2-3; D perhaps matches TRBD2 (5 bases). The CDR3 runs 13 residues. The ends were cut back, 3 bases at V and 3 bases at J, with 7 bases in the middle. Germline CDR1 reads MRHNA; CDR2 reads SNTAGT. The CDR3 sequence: CASSEGRTDTQYF. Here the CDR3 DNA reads TGTGCCAGCAGTGAGGGGAGAACAGATACGCAGTATTTT.

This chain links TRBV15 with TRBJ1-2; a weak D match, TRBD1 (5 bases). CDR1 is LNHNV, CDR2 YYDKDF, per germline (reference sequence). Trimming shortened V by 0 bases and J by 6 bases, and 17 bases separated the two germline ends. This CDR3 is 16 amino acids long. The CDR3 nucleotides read TGTGCCACCAGCAGAGAAGGGCAGGAGCCGGGGGATGGCTACACCTTC. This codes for CATSREGQEPGDGYTF.